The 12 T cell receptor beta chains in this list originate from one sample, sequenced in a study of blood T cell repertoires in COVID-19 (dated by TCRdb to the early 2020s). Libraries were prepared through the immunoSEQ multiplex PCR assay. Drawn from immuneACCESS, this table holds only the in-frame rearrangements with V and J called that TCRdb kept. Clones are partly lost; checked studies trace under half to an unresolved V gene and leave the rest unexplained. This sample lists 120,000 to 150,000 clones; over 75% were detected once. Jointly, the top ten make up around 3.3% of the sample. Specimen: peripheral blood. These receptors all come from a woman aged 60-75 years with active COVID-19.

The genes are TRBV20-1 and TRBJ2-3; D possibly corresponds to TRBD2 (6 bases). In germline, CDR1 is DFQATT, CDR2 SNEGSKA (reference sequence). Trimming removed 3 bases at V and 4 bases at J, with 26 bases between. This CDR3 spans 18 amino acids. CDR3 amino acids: CSASNGRGRIGGPDTQYF. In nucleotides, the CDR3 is TGCAGTGCTAGTAACGGGAGAGGGCGAATTGGTGGCCCAGATACGCAGTATTTT.

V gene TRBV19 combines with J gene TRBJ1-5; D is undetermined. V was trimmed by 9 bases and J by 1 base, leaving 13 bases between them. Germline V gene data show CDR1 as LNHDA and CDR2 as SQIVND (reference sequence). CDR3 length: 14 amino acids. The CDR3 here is CASGPYGSNQPQHF. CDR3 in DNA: TGTGCCAGCGGCCCTTACGGGAGCAATCAGCCCCAGCATTTT. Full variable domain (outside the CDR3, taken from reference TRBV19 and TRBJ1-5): DGGITQSPKYLFRKEGQNVTLSCEQNLNHDAMYWYRQDPGQGLRLIYYSQIVNDFQKGDIAEGYSVSREKKESFPLTVTSAQKNPTAFYLCASGPYGSNQPQHFGDGTRLSIL.

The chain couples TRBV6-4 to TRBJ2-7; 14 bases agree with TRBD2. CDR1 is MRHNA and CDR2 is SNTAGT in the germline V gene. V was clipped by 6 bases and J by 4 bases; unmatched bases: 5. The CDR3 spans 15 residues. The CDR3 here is CASRGTSGSGYEQYF. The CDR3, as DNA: TGTGCCAGCAGGGGGACTAGCGGGAGTGGTTACGAGCAGTACTTC.

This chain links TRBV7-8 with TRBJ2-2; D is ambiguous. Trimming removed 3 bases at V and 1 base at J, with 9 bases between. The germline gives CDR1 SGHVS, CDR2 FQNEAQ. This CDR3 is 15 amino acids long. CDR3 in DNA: TGTGCCAGCAGCTTCCGCCCAGGGAACACCGGGGAGCTGTTTTTT. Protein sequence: CASSFRPGNTGELFF.

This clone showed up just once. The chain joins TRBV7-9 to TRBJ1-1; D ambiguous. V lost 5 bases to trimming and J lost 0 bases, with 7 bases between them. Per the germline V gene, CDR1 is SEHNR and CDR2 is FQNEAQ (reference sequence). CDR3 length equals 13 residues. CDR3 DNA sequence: TGTGCCAGCAGCCCCGGGATGAACACTGAAGCTTTCTTT. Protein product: CASSPGMNTEAFF.

The CDR3 spells CASSTGLARRTDTQYF. The CDR3, as DNA: TGTGCCAGTAGTACCGGACTAGCGAGGCGCACAGATACGCAGTATTTT. The chain combines TRBV19 with TRBJ2-3; 9 bases align to TRBD2. V gave up 4 bases and J gave up 1 base; unmatched junction bases: 6. This CDR3 contains 16 residues. Germline CDR1 reads LNHDA; CDR2 reads SQIVND (reference sequence).

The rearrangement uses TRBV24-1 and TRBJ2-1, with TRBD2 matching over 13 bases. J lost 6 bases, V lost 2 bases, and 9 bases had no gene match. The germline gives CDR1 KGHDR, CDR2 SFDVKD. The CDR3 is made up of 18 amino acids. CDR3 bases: TGTGCCACCAGTGATTCCGTCACTAGCGGGAGGGCCCTCAATGAGCAGTTCTTC. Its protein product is CATSDSVTSGRALNEQFF.

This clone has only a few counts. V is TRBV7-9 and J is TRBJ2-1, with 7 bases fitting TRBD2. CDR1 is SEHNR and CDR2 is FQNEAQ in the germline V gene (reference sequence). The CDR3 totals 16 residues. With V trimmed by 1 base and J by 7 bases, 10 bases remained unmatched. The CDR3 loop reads CASSLVAGGGRNEQFF. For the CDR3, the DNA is TGTGCCAGCAGCTTAGTGGCCGGGGGAGGGAGGAATGAGCAGTTCTTC.

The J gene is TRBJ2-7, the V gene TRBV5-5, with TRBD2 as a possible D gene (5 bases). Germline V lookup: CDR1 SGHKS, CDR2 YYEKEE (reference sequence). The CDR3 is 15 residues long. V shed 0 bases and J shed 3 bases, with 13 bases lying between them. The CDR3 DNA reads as TGTGCCAGCAGCTTGGCCGGAACTAGACTCTACGAGCAGTACTTC. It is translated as CASSLAGTRLYEQYF.

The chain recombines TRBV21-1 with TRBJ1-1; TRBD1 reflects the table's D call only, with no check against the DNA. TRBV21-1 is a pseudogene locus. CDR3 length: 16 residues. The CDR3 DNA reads TGTGCCAGCAGCAGCCGACAGGGAGGCAGGAACACTGAAGCTTTCTTT. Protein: CASSSRQGGRNTEAFF.

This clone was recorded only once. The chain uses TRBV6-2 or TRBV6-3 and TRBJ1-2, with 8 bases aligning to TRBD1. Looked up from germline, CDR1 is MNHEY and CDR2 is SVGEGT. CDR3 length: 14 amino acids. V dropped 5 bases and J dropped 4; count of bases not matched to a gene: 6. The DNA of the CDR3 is TGTGCCAGCAGTGGAAGGACAGGGCGCTATGGCTACACCTTC. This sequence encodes CASSGRTGRYGYTF.

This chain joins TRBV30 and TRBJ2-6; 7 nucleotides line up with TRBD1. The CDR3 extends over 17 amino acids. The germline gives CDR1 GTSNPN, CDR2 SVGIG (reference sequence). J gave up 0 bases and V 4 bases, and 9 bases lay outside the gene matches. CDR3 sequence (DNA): TGTGCCTGGAAGAGAGGGGGCGCGCGCTCTGGGGCCAACGTCCTGACTTTC. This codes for CAWKRGGARSGANVLTF.